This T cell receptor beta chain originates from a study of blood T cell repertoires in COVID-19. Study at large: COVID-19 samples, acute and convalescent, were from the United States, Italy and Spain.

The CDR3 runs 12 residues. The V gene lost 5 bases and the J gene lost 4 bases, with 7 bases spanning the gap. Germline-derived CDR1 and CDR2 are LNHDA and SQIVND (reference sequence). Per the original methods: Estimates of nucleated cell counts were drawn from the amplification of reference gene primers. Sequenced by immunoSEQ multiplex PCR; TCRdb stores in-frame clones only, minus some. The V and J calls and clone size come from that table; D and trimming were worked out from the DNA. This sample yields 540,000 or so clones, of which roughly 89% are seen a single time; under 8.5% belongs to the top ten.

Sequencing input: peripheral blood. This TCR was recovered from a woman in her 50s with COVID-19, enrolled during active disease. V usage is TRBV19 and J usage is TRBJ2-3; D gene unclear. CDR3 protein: CASSDLADTQYF. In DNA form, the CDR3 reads TGTGCCAGTAGTGACCTAGCAGATACGCAGTATTTT.